This TCR beta chain was sequenced in a study of long-term antiretroviral therapy in people with HIV (dated by TCRdb to between 2021 and 2023). For context, the study as a whole: The earliest samples were collected roughly a decade before the 2015 WHO recommendation for immediate ART, at a time when ART was usually postponed until CD4 counts fell. Test extractions of a monoclonal T-cell line alongside 30 to 35 polyclonal samples showed no cross-contamination during QIAcube processing. Whether ART initiation and durable HIV suppression were associated with changes in peripheral blood TRB repertoire composition and diversity was tested in a retrospective serial study. Among the roughly 30 participants with HIV, about 11 were female. The cohort contributed 150 to 200 cryopreserved PBMC samples from 30 to 35 adults with confirmed HIV infection, collected serially over a mean of approximately six years (range 1-12).

To be included, a participant needed at least one PBMC sample from before ART initiation plus at least two post-ART samples. Treatment was received in the United States of America by all participants with HIV. Before DNA extraction, cryopreserved samples of about 0.95-10 million PBMC were thawed and washed. At the time of the earliest PBMC sample for each participant with HIV, ages ranged from roughly 23 to 60 years. PBMC samples were contributed by each participant from 1-4 timepoints before ART initiation and 2-8 timepoints after ART initiation, with a median of 7 samples. Serial HIV viral load, CD4+ T-cell count, ART history and demographic data were obtained for every participant. Using a Qiagen kit on a QIAcube, genomic DNA was extracted from unsorted PBMC, with samples processed in batches of 12. The CDR3 goes from the cysteine to the phenylalanine over 16 residues. Just the 48-base CDR3 DNA is kept, in frame starting at base 1. Germline trimming amounts to 6 bases on V and 1 base on J, with 10 as the count of junction bases outside the gene matches. The germline V gene (reference sequence) sets CDR1 to MNHEY and CDR2 to SMNVEV.

The immunoSEQ hsTCRB v3.0 assay was used at survey level resolution to sequence the TRB variable region. A depth of about 40,000-50,000 T-cell genomes per sample was targeted for TRB sequencing. An Illumina MiSeq with a v3 150-cycle kit was used to sequence the pooled TRB libraries. The authors processed their data as follows. Repertoire analysis was run in R within a reproducible Nextflow workflow that covered QC, data transformation and analysis. LymphoSeq2, an R package for exploring AIRR-Seq data, was used to implement custom analyses. Four samples yielding fewer than 5000 total TRB sequences were excluded, leaving more than 150 analyzed HIV repertoires. Among the 188 retained HIV repertoires, around 60 were collected before ART initiation and roughly 130 were collected after ART initiation. Repertoires were downsampled to 5000 TRB nucleotide sequences, and summary statistics were averaged over 100 downsampling iterations. TRB sequences were retained for analysis only if CDR3 regions of at least seven amino acids were present. Diversity was assessed using a clonality score derived from Shannon entropy and using the Gini coefficient. In the repertoire networks, any two of the top 5000 CDR3 amino acid sequences were linked whenever the two sequences differed by an edit distance of one. Antigen specificity groups and MHC restriction were predicted for TRB CDR3 amino acid sequences with GLIPH2. To flag known associations with CMV, EBV, HIV or tissue antigens, CDR3 amino acid sequences were compared against VDJdb and McPAS-TCR. Pre-ART, post-ART and control groups were compared with Wilcoxon signed-rank tests and Holm-Bonferroni correction. TCRdb holds this immuneACCESS table with in-frame rearrangements only. Some clones are missing; in checked studies, unresolved V genes explain under half, and the rest has no known cause. V, J and clone size reflect that table, while D and trimming were determined from the DNA. For this sample there are some 26,000 clones; roughly three quarters appear just once. Approximately 11% of the sample lies in the top ten.

This clone was detected only a few times. The specificity of this receptor is unknown. Base qualities are missing; no much larger clone stands one base away. General findings and caveats noted by the study authors: A significant increase in TRB diversity was found to be associated with ART initiation, although TRB diversity was observed to remain significantly below that of transplant donor controls even after long-term ART. Because cell numbers in pre-ART samples were limited, unsorted PBMC were profiled instead of sorted CD4+ and CD8+ T cells. CDR3 length ranges in HIV repertoires were narrower than in controls, and network structure suggested an antigen-experienced repertoire with only a slight naive shift after ART. No data were available on ART adherence, viral resistance or therapy changes, limiting inferences about post-ART repertoire changes. Limited PBMC availability meant only the TCR beta chain was sequenced, without alpha chain pairing. The samples span the years 2004 to 2017, and the ART regimens used may be less effective than current regimens. The repertoire was dominated across all time points by expanded TRB clones identified before ART initiation, although this dominance was seen to fluctuate and to decrease in many PLHIV after ART.

Recombination joined TRBV27 with TRBJ2-7, and 9 junction bases match TRBD2. Sequences were derived from unsorted PBMCs, sampled 1.1 years before starting antiretroviral therapy. The source is a woman aged 40-49 years with HIV. The CDR3 in this case is CASSPLLGLASYEQYF. DNA sequence: TGTGCCAGCAGCCCTTTGCTGGGACTAGCTTCCTACGAGCAGTACTTC.